This T cell receptor beta chain was sequenced during a study of vaccination and CD4 T cells after COVID-19. Study summary: In culture, cells were exposed to overlapping spike peptides from SARS-CoV-2, HCoV-NL63, HCoV-OC43 and HCoV-229E.

As concerns this clonotype: Its antigen is not identified.

Cultured CD4+ T cell DNA underwent sequencing with the Oncomine TCR Beta short-read assay. Via MiXCR, TCRdb re-called the PCR reads, giving one row per CDR3 protein. This table has approximately 16,000 distinct CDR3 sequences, 65% to 80% appearing once. Treatment of the sample: approximately 10-day PBMC culture with coronavirus spike peptide pools or control peptides (ViraFEST assay). Per well, 2 million to 2.5 million PBMCs were cultured in the presence of 9 to 10 IU/ml IL-2 and roughly 10 ug/ml peptide pools. The germline V gene encodes CDR1 WSHSY and CDR2 SAAADI. J lost 2 bases, V lost 8 bases, and 6 bases had no gene match. The CDR3 loop spans 14 amino acids.

J is TRBJ1-5 and V is TRBV10-2; the match to TRBD1 covers 7 bases. The specimen was CD4+ T cells from blood, cultured in vitro. This TCR derives from a human donor who had recovered from COVID-19. This CDR3 reads CASRRGQGNQPQHF. CDR3 bases: TGCGCCAGCCGAAGGGGGCAGGGCAATCAGCCCCAGCATTTT.